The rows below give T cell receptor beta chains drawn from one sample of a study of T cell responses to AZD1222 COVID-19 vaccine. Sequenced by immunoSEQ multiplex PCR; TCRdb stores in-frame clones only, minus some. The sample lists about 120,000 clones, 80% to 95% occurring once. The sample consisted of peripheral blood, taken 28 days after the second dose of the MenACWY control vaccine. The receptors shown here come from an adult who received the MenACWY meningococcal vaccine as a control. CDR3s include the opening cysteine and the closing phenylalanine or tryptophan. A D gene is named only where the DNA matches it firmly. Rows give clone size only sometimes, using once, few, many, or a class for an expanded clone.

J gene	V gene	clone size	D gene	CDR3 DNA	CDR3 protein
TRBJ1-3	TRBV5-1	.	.	TGCGCCAGCAGCTTGGCCTCTGGAAACACCATATATTTT	CASSLASGNTIYF
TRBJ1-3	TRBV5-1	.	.	TGCGCCAGCAGCTTGGAGACCGCAGGGACGGCAGGAAACACCATATATTTT	CASSLETAGTAGNTIYF
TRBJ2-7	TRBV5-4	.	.	TGTGCCAGCAGCCACAGGTCCCCTGGGCTCTGGGCTGCTTTTACCTACGAGCAGTACTTC	CASSHRSPGLWAAFTYEQYF
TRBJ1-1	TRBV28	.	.	TGTGCCAGCAGTTTAAATTTCGGCCGAAAGCGGGCTTTCTTT	CASSLNFGRKRAFF
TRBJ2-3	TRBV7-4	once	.	TGTGCCAGCAGCTTAGTAGGGTGTGAGCGGGCAGGCACAGATACGCAGTATTTT	CASSLVGCERAGTDTQYF
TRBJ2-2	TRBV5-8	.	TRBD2	TGTGCCAGCAGCCATAGCGGGGGGGCGAACACCGGGGAGCTGTTTTTT	CASSHSGGANTGELFF
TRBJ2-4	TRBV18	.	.	TGTGCCAGCTCACCACCCGGCAGAGCCAAAAACATTCAGTACTTC	CASSPPGRAKNIQYF
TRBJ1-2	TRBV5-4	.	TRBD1	TGTGCCAGCAGCATGTCACAGGGGCAAGGTGGCTACACCTTC	CASSMSQGQGGYTF
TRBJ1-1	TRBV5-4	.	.	TGTGCCAGCAGCTTCACGGACAGCCACACTGAAGCTTTCTTT	CASSFTDSHTEAFF
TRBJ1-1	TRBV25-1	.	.	TGTGCCAGCAGTGAACAGTTGAACACTGAAGCTTTCTTT	CASSEQLNTEAFF
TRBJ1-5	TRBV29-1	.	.	TGCAGCGTTGTATTGGGTGTGGGCAATCAGCCCCAGCATTTT	CSVVLGVGNQPQHF
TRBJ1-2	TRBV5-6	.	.	TGTGCCAGCAGCTTGGGACAGACTCACTATGGCTACACCTTC	CASSLGQTHYGYTF
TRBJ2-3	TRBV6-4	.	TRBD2	TGTGCCAGCAGTGACTCGGCCGCGGGGACTACCATGGATACGCAGTATTTT	CASSDSAAGTTMDTQYF
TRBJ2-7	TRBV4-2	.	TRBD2	TGTGCCAGCAGCCTAAACCTCCTAGCGGTCCCCTACGAGCAGTACTTC	CASSLNLLAVPYEQYF
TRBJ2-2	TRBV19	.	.	TGTGCCAGTAGTATAGGTCTGGGAGGGGAGCTGTTTTTT	CASSIGLGGELFF
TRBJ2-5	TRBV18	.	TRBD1	TGTGCCAGCTCACCATCAGGGGGCGGGGAGACCCAGTACTTC	CASSPSGGGETQYF
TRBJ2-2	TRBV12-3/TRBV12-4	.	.	TGTGCCAGCAGTCCCGGACCAACCGGGGAGCTGTTTTTT	CASSPGPTGELFF
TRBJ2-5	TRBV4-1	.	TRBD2	TGCGCCAGCAGCCAGATCGGGACTAGCGGGAGCCAAGAGACCCAGTACTTC	CASSQIGTSGSQETQYF
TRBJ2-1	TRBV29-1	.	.	TGCAGCGTTGAAGATCTAAGTAATGGTGAGCAGTTCTTC	CSVEDLSNGEQFF
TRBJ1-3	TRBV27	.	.	TGTGCCAGCAGACGCGTGCGGGTCAACTCTGGAAACACCATATATTTT	CASRRVRVNSGNTIYF
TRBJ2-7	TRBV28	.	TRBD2	TGTGCCAGCAGTCCGGGACTAGCGGGAGTCCTTTCCTACGAGCAGTACTTC	CASSPGLAGVLSYEQYF
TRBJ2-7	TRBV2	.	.	TGTGCCAGCAGTGTACAGGGGCAGTACTTC	CASSVQGQYF